This T cell receptor beta chain stems from a study of vaccination and CD4 T cells after COVID-19. Across the whole study: Collection of post-COVID samples occurred a median approximately 100 days after diagnosis, spanning a range of 35 to 161. Cultures designated as controls were supplied with a CEFX pool, an HIV-1 Nef pool, or no peptide. Following dose two, a median 72 days (range 14 to 241) passed before post-vaccine samples were taken.

Indicated treatment: roughly 10-day PBMC culture with coronavirus spike peptide pools or control peptides (ViraFEST assay). After removal of 3 bases from V and 6 bases from J, the junction contained 12 bases not matched to a gene. Per germline, CDR1 DFQATT and CDR2 SNEGSKA (reference sequence). CDR3 length: 15 residues. There are a few counts of this clonotype. What it binds is not known. The Oncomine TCR Beta short-read assay was applied to DNA of cultured CD4+ T cells. TCRdb passed the PCR reads through MiXCR, listing each CDR3 protein once. The table lists approximately 9,600 distinct CDR3 sequences, 30% of them singletons.

The sample was CD4+ T cells from blood, cultured in vitro, taken after SARS-CoV-2 vaccination. This clonotype originated in a human donor who had recovered from COVID-19. This chain uses TRBV20-1 with TRBJ2-5; 8 bases agree with TRBD2. CDR3 nucleotides: TGCAGTGCTAGTGTACCGGGACTAGGGACTAAGACCCAGTACTTC. Residues: CSASVPGLGTKTQYF.